This is a list of T cell receptor beta chains from one sample in a study of T cells expressing NK-cell markers. TCRdb reanalyzed the 5' RACE reads and collapses them to one entry per CDR3 protein, without DNA. The sample's table shows about 30,000 distinct CDR3 sequences. The sequenced sample was blood T cells: a sorted CD56 or NKG2C T cell subset, CD4+ or CD8+ T cells, or bulk PBMC T cells (not recorded which). The receptors were sampled from a woman between 18 and 69 years old in good health. Both conserved end residues are part of each CDR3.

>TRBV4-2|TRBJ2-1
CASSQNLGTSGISNEQFF
>TRBV7-9|TRBJ2-7
CASSLMVLSGMPVEQYF
>TRBV9|TRBJ2-7
CASSVGLAAGLGYEQYF
>TRBV5-1|TRBJ1-1
CASSYSTGMNTEAFF
>TRBV5-1|TRBJ2-1
CASSLAWTSGTEADEQFF
>TRBV29-1|TRBJ2-3
CSVEDLGTSTDTQYF
>TRBV12-5|TRBJ1-3
CASGFFRDPGASSGNTIYF
>TRBV12-3/TRBV12-4|TRBJ1-2
CASSPTGGYGYTF
>TRBV20-1|TRBJ2-7
CSARPSGTSGVTYEQYF
>TRBV7-2|TRBJ2-3
CASSLAGSTDTQYF
>TRBV15|TRBJ2-7
CATSRGEGASQYF
>TRBV13|TRBJ1-1
CASLRDRENTEAFF
>TRBV7-9|TRBJ2-2
CASSGQDSTGELFF
>TRBV7-8|TRBJ1-4
CASSLGYGRGEEKLFF
>TRBV7-9|TRBJ2-1
CASSLVAVPYNEQFF
>TRBV7-2|TRBJ2-4
CASSLRKRETQYF
>TRBV6-2/TRBV6-3|TRBJ2-1
CASSYASASYNEQFF
>TRBV5-1|TRBJ2-3
CASSLGTDSPDTQYF
>TRBV2|TRBJ2-1
CASSSDPSRGGAYNEQFF
>TRBV12-3/TRBV12-4|TRBJ2-3
CASTLEGLLAQYF
>TRBV20-1|TRBJ2-2
CSAVTGTSGRGMGTGELFF
>TRBV12-3/TRBV12-4|TRBJ2-1
CASSLWGTNNEQFF
>TRBV4-1|TRBJ2-1
CASSHRFRTSGSFGEQFF
>TRBV7-2|TRBJ2-7
CASSLIPSAYEQYF
>TRBV7-3|TRBJ2-5
CASSLYGTSGGQETQYF
>TRBV5-5|TRBJ1-1
CASSALQLNTEAFF